The 16 T cell receptor beta chains below were found in one sample sequenced in a study of identical twins. TCRdb redid the calling of the 5' RACE reads with MiXCR, one entry per CDR3 protein. The sample consists of about 290,000 distinct CDR3 sequences, around 9.7% of them appearing once. This same sample was also part of a study on yellow fever vaccine responses in identical twins.

Sample: CD8+ T cells sorted from blood. The receptors were sampled from a woman aged 18 to 35 in good health.

This clonotype showed up just a few times. The chain couples TRBV4-2 to TRBJ2-3; 14 bases map to TRBD2. The length of the CDR3 is 20 residues. The germline CDR1 and CDR2 sequences are LGHNA and YNFKEQ. The V gene end was trimmed by 1 base and the J gene end by 2 bases; junction bases not matched to a gene: 11. This CDR3 is CASSQGEGLAGVPFTDTQYF. In nucleotides, the CDR3 is TGTGCCAGCAGCCAAGGGGAGGGACTAGCGGGAGTCCCCTTCACAGATACGCAGTATTTT.

There are many counts of this clonotype. The chain couples TRBV2 to TRBJ2-7, with D hard to call. This CDR3 region has 16 residues. The V gene's germline CDR1 is SNHLY and CDR2 FYNNEI. The V gene lost 1 base and the J gene lost 0 bases, with 13 bases spanning the gap. The DNA for the CDR3 is TGTGCCAGCAGTGAAGGCTGGGCGGCAAGCTCCTACGAGCAGTACTTC. This translates into CASSEGWAASSYEQYF.

This clonotype was counted ten times or more. The chain is built from TRBV7-9 and TRBJ2-7, with a possible D match to TRBD1 (5 bases). The CDR3 is 16 amino acids. Germline assignment: CDR1 SEHNR and CDR2 FQNEAQ (reference sequence). V was pared by 1 base and J by 1 base, with 14 bases between. As DNA, the CDR3 is TGTGCCAGCAGCTTAGACCGTACAGGCTTGTCCTACGAGCAGTACTTC. Its translation is CASSLDRTGLSYEQYF.

The chain couples TRBV4-2 to TRBJ2-7; TRBD2 is a possible D gene (5 bases). V lost 7 bases to trimming and J lost 7 bases, with 14 bases between them. The CDR3 runs to 12 residues. Looked up from germline, CDR1 is LGHNA and CDR2 is YNFKEQ. This chain's CDR3 is CASTGEEREQYF. The DNA of the CDR3 is TGTGCCAGCACCGGAGAAGAGCGGGAGCAGTACTTC.

The rearrangement links TRBV27 to TRBJ1-2; 10 bases line up with TRBD1. The germline V gene has CDR1 MNHEY and CDR2 SMNVEV (reference sequence). CDR3 length: 14 residues. After removal of 6 bases from V and 6 bases from J, the junction contained 7 bases not matched to a gene. In nucleotides, the CDR3 is TGTGCCAGCAGGGGGGACAGGGGATTCGATGGCTACACCTTC. This translates into CASRGDRGFDGYTF.

In its sample, this clonotype was seen many times. DNA for the CDR3: TGCGCCAGCAGTGAGGCGGGGGGGCCCTACGAGCAGTACTTC. It yields the protein CASSEAGGPYEQYF. The chain combines TRBV10-2 with TRBJ2-7; TRBD2 agrees at 9 bases. The J segment lost 2 bases and the V segment lost 2 bases, leaving 1 base of the junction unmatched. CDR1 and CDR2 (germline): WSHSY, SAAADI. The length of the CDR3 is 14 residues.

In this sample, this clonotype turned up many times. The rearrangement links TRBV20-1 to TRBJ2-7; no clear D gene. V was cut by 2 bases and J by 2 bases, with 16 bases left in between. The CDR3 contains 15 residues. The V gene's germline CDR1 is DFQATT and CDR2 SNEGSKA (reference sequence). CDR3 sequence (DNA): TGCAGTGCTAGAAGGTTCCGACCGGCGCCCTACGAGCAGTACTTC. It is translated as CSARRFRPAPYEQYF.

This clonotype has a handful of counts. The chain combines TRBV6-2 or TRBV6-3 with TRBJ2-2; no firm D call. The CDR3 has 13 amino acids. The germline V gene encodes CDR1 MNHEY and CDR2 SVGEGT. V dropped 3 bases and J dropped 6 bases, with 8 bases sitting between them. Written as DNA, the CDR3 is TGTGCCAGCAGTTATCGTATTTCCGGGGAGCTGTTTTTT. It translates to CASSYRISGELFF.

This clonotype was seen repeatedly, ten times or more. The V gene is TRBV7-2, the J gene TRBJ2-7; 7 nucleotides align to TRBD2. Trimming at V came to 5 bases and at J to 3 bases, leaving 7 bases not matched to a gene. The CDR3 runs 14 residues. Germline values: CDR1 SGHTA, CDR2 FQGNSA. CDR3 in amino acids: CASSPGLVGYEQYF. Written as DNA, the CDR3 is TGTGCCAGCAGCCCAGGACTAGTGGGCTACGAGCAGTACTTC.

This clonotype was observed a few times. The chain uses TRBV2 and TRBJ2-7; a possible D gene is TRBD1 (6 bases). The V gene lost 2 bases and the J gene lost 6 bases, with 14 bases spanning the gap. The CDR3 length is 14 residues. The germline V gene has CDR1 SNHLY and CDR2 FYNNEI. The CDR3 sequence: CASSELGAQGEQYF. The CDR3, as DNA: TGTGCCAGCAGTGAATTGGGGGCGCAGGGCGAGCAGTACTTC.

This clonotype was counted between two and nine times. The chain uses TRBV5-5 and TRBJ1-2; D is ambiguous. This CDR3 spans 14 amino acids. CDR1 SGHKS and CDR2 YYEKEE come from the germline V gene (reference sequence). The V and J ends lost 0 bases and 8 bases respectively, with 14 bases between them. The CDR3 protein is CASSLEIGGWGYTF. CDR3 sequence (DNA): TGTGCCAGCAGCTTGGAGATCGGAGGGTGGGGCTACACCTTC.

This clonotype was counted a few times. The V gene is TRBV12-3 or TRBV12-4, the J gene TRBJ2-5; 11 positions agree with TRBD2. The CDR3 is made up of 13 amino acids. The junction had 4 bases not matched to a gene; V was cut back by 8 bases and J by 5 bases. The CDR3: CASLAGGGETQYF. In DNA, the CDR3 is TGTGCCAGCCTAGCGGGAGGCGGGGAGACCCAGTACTTC.

This clonotype occurred many times. CDR3 bases: TGCAGCGGTCTAGCGGCCACTTACAATGAGCAGTTCTTC. Residues: CSGLAATYNEQFF. This rearrangement joins TRBV29-1 to TRBJ2-1; 7 bases fit TRBD2. V lost 7 bases, J lost 4 bases, and 7 bases stayed unmatched. The CDR3 totals 13 residues. CDR1 SQVTM and CDR2 ANQGSEA come from the germline V gene.

This clonotype was observed a handful of times. V gene TRBV10-3 combines with J gene TRBJ2-7; D is ambiguous. V was cut by 0 bases and J by 7 bases, with 7 bases left in between. Germline V gene sequence: CDR1 ENHRY, CDR2 SYGVKD. This CDR3 has 12 amino acids. CDR3 bases: TGTGCCATCAGTGAGTCGGGGTTAGAGCAGTACTTC. This translates into CAISESGLEQYF.

This clonotype was counted at least ten times. The V call is TRBV24-1, the J call TRBJ2-1; unclear D gene. CDR1 and CDR2 from the germline V gene are KGHDR and SFDVKD. Trimming took off 10 bases at V and 0 bases at J, with 6 bases between the two ends. CDR3 length equals 12 residues. In nucleotides, the CDR3 is TGTGCCACGGGTGACTCCTACAATGAGCAGTTCTTC. Its translation is CATGDSYNEQFF.

The J gene is TRBJ2-2, the V gene TRBV4-3; weak D call: TRBD2 (5 bases). This CDR3 spans 18 amino acids. The germline CDR1 and CDR2 sequences are LGHNA and YSLEER. Trimming removed 0 bases at V and 7 bases at J, with 21 bases between. CDR3 in amino acids: CASSQDWKTTLYGGELFF. CDR3 nucleotide sequence: TGCGCCAGCAGCCAAGATTGGAAGACTACGCTTTATGGCGGGGAGCTGTTTTTT.